The clone carrying this T cell receptor (beta chain) was recorded once. This specimen belongs to a study of CD8 T cells in Susac syndrome. This CDR3 comprises 14 residues. Losses at the gene ends were 5 bases for V and 6 bases for J; bases not matched to a gene: 7. Negative isolation yielded CD4+ and CD8+ T cells, and FACS enriched TEMRA cells. cDNA came from about 0.5 to 1 ug RNA primed by random hexamers. TCRdb itself ran the immunoSEQ multiplex PCR reads through MiXCR, one entry per CDR3 protein. The table includes 200,000 or so distinct CDR3 sequences, roughly 95% detected once. The receptor's source is a human donor with Susac syndrome. The material sequenced was CD4+ T cells from PBMCs. This chain connects TRBV12-3 or TRBV12-4 to TRBJ2-1; 7 positions agree with TRBD1. CDR3 sequence (DNA): TGTGCCAGCAGTACTGACAGGGTTATCAATGAGCAGTTCTTC. Translation: CASSTDRVINEQFF.